The present T cell receptor (beta chain) was sequenced within a study of T cells and Merkel cell carcinoma outcomes. Notes on the study in general: Merkel cell carcinoma outcomes were reportedly predicted by repertoire and T-cell density.

In regard to this clone: Antigen unknown.

Libraries were prepared by immunoSEQ multiplex PCR; TCRdb keeps only in-frame clonotypes and omits some of them. There are about 15,000 clones in the sample; around 87% occur only once, and around 8.3% lies in the top ten. The sequencing sample was made of tumor tissue from Merkel cell carcinoma. This receptor was obtained from a human donor with Merkel cell carcinoma.

CDR3 loop: CASSLASSGGNTDTQYF. DNA of the CDR3: TGCGCCAGCAGCTTGGCGTCTAGCGGGGGGAACACAGATACGCAGTATTTT. The genes are TRBV5-1 and TRBJ2-3; TRBD2 aligns across 11 bases. Germline V gene data show CDR1 as SGHRS and CDR2 as YFSETQ. CDR3 size: 17 residues. J was trimmed by 2 bases and V by 0 bases; bases with no gene match: 5.